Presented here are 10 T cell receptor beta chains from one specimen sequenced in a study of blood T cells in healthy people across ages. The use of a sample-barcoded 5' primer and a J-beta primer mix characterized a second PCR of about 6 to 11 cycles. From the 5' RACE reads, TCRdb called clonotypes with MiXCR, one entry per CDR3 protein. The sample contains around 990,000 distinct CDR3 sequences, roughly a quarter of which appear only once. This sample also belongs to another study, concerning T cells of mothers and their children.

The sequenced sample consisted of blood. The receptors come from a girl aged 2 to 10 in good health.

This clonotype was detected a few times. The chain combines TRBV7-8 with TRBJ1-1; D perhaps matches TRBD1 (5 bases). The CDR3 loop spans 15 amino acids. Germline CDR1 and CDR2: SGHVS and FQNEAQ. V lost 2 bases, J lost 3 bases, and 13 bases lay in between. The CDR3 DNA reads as TGTGCCAGCAGCTTATCCGGGACCTCCTACACTGAAGCTTTCTTT. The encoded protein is CASSLSGTSYTEAFF.

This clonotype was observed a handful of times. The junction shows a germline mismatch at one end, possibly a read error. The CDR3 sequence is CASSLYRTGEDF. Here the CDR3 DNA reads TGTGCCAGCAGCTTATATAGGACAGGGGAGGATTTT. The chain combines TRBV7-9 with TRBJ2-3, with 9 bases that match TRBD1. Germline loops: CDR1 SEHNR, CDR2 FQNEAQ (reference sequence). CDR3 size: 12 residues.

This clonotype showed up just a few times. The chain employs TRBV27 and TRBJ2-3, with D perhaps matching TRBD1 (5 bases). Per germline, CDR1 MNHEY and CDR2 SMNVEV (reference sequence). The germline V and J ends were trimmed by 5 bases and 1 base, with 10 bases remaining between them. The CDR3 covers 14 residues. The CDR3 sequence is CASSPGSRTDTQYF. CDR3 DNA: TGTGCCAGCAGTCCAGGGTCCCGCACAGATACGCAGTATTTT.

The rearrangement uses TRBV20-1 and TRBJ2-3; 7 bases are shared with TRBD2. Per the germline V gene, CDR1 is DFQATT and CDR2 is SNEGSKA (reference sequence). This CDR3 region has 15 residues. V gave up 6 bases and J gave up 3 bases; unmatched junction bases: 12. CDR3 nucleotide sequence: TGCAGTGCGTGGCGACTAGCAGGTGGGACAGATACGCAGTATTTT. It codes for CSAWRLAGGTDTQYF.

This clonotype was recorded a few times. The DNA of the CDR3 is TGTGCCAGCAGCCATCCCACAGGGATCGAGCAGGTTGGGGCCAACGTCCTGACTTTC. The encoded protein is CASSHPTGIEQVGANVLTF. The chain is built from TRBV3-1 and TRBJ2-6; TRBD1 is a possible D gene (6 bases). Trimming took 3 bases from V and 3 from J, leaving 21 bases between them. The CDR3 runs to 19 residues. CDR1 and CDR2 from the germline V gene are LGHDT and YNNKEL (reference sequence).

The CDR3 region is CASSAFWGTSGRSSYNEQFF. The DNA for the CDR3 is TGTGCCAGTAGTGCCTTTTGGGGGACTAGCGGGCGTAGCTCCTACAATGAGCAGTTCTTC. The chain combines TRBV19 with TRBJ2-1, with 12 positions matching TRBD2. Germline lookup yields CDR1 LNHDA and CDR2 SQIVND (reference sequence). Trimming at V came to 5 bases and at J to 0 bases, leaving 14 bases not matched to a gene. The CDR3 is made up of 20 amino acids. The variable domain in full, completed from reference TRBV19 and TRBJ2-1, reads DGGITQSPKYLFRKEGQNVTLSCEQNLNHDAMYWYRQDPGQGLRLIYYSQIVNDFQKGDIAEGYSVSREKKESFPLTVTSAQKNPTAFYLCASSAFWGTSGRSSYNEQFFGPGTRLTVL.

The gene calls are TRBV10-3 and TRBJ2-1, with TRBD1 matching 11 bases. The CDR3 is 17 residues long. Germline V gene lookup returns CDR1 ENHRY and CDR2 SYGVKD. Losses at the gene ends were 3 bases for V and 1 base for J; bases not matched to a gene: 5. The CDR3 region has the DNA TGTGCCATCAGTGAAGGACAGGGGGCTTTGTCCTACAATGAGCAGTTCTTC. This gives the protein CAISEGQGALSYNEQFF.

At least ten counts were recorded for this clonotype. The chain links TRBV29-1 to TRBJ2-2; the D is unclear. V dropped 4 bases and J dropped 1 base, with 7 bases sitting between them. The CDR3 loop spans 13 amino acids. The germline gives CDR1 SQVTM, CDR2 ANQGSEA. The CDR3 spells CSVGALNTGELFF. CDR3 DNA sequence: TGCAGCGTTGGAGCGCTGAACACCGGGGAGCTGTTTTTT.

The CDR3 loop reads CASSWDGGETYEQYF. CDR3 in DNA: TGTGCCAGCAGCTGGGACGGGGGGGAGACTTACGAGCAGTACTTC. The V gene is TRBV7-2, the J gene TRBJ2-7, with TRBD2 identical over 8 bases. Losses at the gene ends were 4 bases for V and 4 bases for J; bases not matched to a gene: 9. The CDR3 runs to 15 residues. Looked up from germline, CDR1 is SGHTA and CDR2 is FQGNSA.

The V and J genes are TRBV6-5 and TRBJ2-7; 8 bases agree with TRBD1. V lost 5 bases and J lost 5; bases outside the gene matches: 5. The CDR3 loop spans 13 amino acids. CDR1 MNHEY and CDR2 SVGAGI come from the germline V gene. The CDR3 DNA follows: TGTGCCAGCAGTCAACAGGGGGTCCACGAGCAGTACTTC. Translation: CASSQQGVHEQYF.